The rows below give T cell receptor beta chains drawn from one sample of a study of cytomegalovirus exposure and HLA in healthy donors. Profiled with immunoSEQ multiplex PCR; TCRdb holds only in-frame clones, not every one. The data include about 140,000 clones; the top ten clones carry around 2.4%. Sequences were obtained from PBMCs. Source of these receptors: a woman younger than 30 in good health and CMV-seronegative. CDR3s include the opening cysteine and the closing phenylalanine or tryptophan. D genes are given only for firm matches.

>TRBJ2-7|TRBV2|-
TGTGCCAGCAGTACACGCGGTGGCTCCTACGAGCAGTACTTC
CASSTRGGSYEQYF
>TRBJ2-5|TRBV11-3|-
TGTGCCAGCAGACCGGGGACTGGTACTGAGACCCAGTACTTC
CASRPGTGTETQYF
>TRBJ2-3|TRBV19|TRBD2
TGTGCCAGTAGTATAGGTACTAGCGGGGATACGCAGTATTTT
CASSIGTSGDTQYF
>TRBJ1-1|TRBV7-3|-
TGTGCCAGCAGCTTTTCCGGGTTCACTGAAGCTTTCTTT
CASSFSGFTEAFF
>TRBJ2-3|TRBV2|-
TGTGCCAGCAGTGCGGAGGGAGACAGGGTAACAGATACGCAGTATTTT
CASSAEGDRVTDTQYF
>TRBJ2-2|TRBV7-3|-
TGTGCCAGCAGCCCGACAGGTCATAACACCGGGGAGCTGTTTTTT
CASSPTGHNTGELFF
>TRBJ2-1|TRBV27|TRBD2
TGTGCCAGCAGTTTGACCGGGACTAGATACAATGAGCAGTTCTTC
CASSLTGTRYNEQFF
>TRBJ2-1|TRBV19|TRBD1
TGTGCCACCGGACCCGGGGACAGGGAGTTCAATGAGCAGTTCTTC
CATGPGDREFNEQFF
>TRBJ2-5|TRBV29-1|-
TGCAGCGTTGAAGACAGGGGCGGGGGGACCCAGTACTTC
CSVEDRGGGTQYF
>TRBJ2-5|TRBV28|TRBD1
TGTGCCAGCACCCAGGGACAGGGGGTAGGTTGGGAGACCCAGTACTTC
CASTQGQGVGWETQYF
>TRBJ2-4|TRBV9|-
TGTGCCAGCAGCGTAGACCCTCGACTAGAACGAAACATTCAGTACTTC
CASSVDPRLERNIQYF
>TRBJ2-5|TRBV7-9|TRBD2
TGTGCCAGCGACGAGACTAGCGGAGGGGAGACCCAGTACTTC
CASDETSGGETQYF
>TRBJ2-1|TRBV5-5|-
TGTGCCAGCAGCTCGAGCATGGGGGGGGCTGAGCAGTTCTTC
CASSSSMGGAEQFF
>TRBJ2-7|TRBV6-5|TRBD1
TGTGCCAGCAGTGGTCCGGGACAGGGCTACGAGCAGTACTTC
CASSGPGQGYEQYF
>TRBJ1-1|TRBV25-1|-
TGTGCCAGCAGTGAAGAAGGGAGGAACACTGAAGCTTTCTTT
CASSEEGRNTEAFF
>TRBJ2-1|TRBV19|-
TGTGCCAGTAGTATCAACTCTAACAATGAGCAGTTCTTC
CASSINSNNEQFF
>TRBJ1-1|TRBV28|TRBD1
TGTGCCAGCACCACCCGGGACAGGAGTGTTGGTACTGAAGCTTTCTTT
CASTTRDRSVGTEAFF
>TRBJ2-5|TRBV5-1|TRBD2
TGCGCCAGCAGCTTGGGGCTAGCGGGGAGCCAGACCCAGTACTTC
CASSLGLAGSQTQYF
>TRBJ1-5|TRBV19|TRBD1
TGTGCCAGTAGCCACGACAGGGGGCCTAACAATCAGCCCCAGCATTTT
CASSHDRGPNNQPQHF
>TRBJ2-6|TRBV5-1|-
TGCGCCAGCAGCTTGGTGGCGACGGGGGATCTGCTTGGGGCCAACGTCCTGACTTTC
CASSLVATGDLLGANVLTF
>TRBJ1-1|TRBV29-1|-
TGCAGCGTTGTGGAGGGCATGAACACTGAAGCTTTCTTT
CSVVEGMNTEAFF
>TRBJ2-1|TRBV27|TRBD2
TGTGCCAGCAGTTCCCCCTCCAGCGGGGTTTACAATGAGCAGTTCTTC
CASSSPSSGVYNEQFF
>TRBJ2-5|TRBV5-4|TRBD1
TGTGCCAGCAGCCGGGACAGGACAGAGACCCAGTACTTC
CASSRDRTETQYF
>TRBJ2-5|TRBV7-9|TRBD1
TGTGCCAGCAGCTTTTACAGGGGGCGCTGGGACGAGACCCAGTACTTC
CASSFYRGRWDETQYF
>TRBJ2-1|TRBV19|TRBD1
TGTGCCAGTAGTATAGATCTTTCAGGGGGCAACTACAATGAGCAGTTCTTC
CASSIDLSGGNYNEQFF
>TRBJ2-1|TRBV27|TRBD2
TGTGCCAGCAGTTTATCGACCTCGGGAGGGCCTGTGAATGAGCAGTTCTTC
CASSLSTSGGPVNEQFF
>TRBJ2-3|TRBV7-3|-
TGTGCCAGCAGCTTTGGGTTAGCTTCAGATACGCAGTATTTT
CASSFGLASDTQYF
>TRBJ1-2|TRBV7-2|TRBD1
TGTGCCAGCAGCCGAGGGGACAGGGTCTATGGCTACACCTTC
CASSRGDRVYGYTF
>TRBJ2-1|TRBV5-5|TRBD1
TGTGCCAGCAGCGTTTTAGGACAGGGTTACAATGAGCAGTTCTTC
CASSVLGQGYNEQFF
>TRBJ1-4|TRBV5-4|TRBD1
TGTGCCAGCAGCGCTAAAACAGGGGGTGAAAAACTGTTTTTT
CASSAKTGGEKLFF
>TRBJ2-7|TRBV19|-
TGTGCCAGTTCGTCAGGGGCCCATACTCCTACCTACGAGCAGTACTTC
CASSSGAHTPTYEQYF
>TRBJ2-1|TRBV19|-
TGTGCCAGTAGTGCCGTTAGCACCGATGAGCAGTTCTTC
CASSAVSTDEQFF
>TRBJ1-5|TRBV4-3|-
TGCGCCAGCAGCCAAGAAAGAGACTCGTCGAGGCCCCAGCATTTT
CASSQERDSSRPQHF
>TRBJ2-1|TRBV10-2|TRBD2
TGCGCCAGCAGTGCAGGACTAGAAACGTGGAATGAGCAGTTCTTC
CASSAGLETWNEQFF
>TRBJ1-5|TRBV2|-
TGTGCCAGCAGGGCTACAGGATACAATCAGCCCCAGCATTTT
CASRATGYNQPQHF
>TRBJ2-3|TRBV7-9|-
TGTGCCAGCAGCTTAGGGAGAGGGAAGTATTTT
CASSLGRGKYF
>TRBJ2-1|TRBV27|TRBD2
TGTGCCAGCAGTCCGCGGGGTAGCGGGAGGAGTGAGCAGTTCTTC
CASSPRGSGRSEQFF
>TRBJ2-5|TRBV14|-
TGTGCCAGCAGCCAATCTACTCCACAAGAGACCCAGTACTTC
CASSQSTPQETQYF
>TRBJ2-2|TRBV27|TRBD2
TGTGCCAGCAGCCTACACGGCCCACTAGCGGGGACGAACACCGGGGAGCTGTTTTTT
CASSLHGPLAGTNTGELFF
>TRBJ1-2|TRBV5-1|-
TGCGCCAGCAGCTTGGACAATGCTAACTATGGCTACACCTTC
CASSLDNANYGYTF
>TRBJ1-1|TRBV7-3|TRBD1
TGTGCCAGCAGCCTGGACAGGGTGAACACTGAAGCTTTCTTT
CASSLDRVNTEAFF
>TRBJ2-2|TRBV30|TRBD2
TGTGCCTGCCCGGCCGGGACTAGCGTATTAGGGGAGCTGTTTTTT
CACPAGTSVLGELFF
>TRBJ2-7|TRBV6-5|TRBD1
TGTGCCAGCAGTTACAGGGGACAGGGAACCTACGAGCAGTACTTC
CASSYRGQGTYEQYF